This T cell receptor beta chain was recovered during a study of cytomegalovirus exposure and HLA in healthy donors. This clone was picked up one time. Its antigen remains unknown. The donors were members of the roughly 120-subject validation cohort (separate from the roughly 670-subject first cohort). Study findings and constraints: The tendency of first-cohort TCR clusters to co-occur in the 90 to 150 validation repertoires emerged from a later analysis. The classifier, whose performance was assessed in both the original and validation cohorts, reportedly diagnosed cytomegalovirus status with high specificity and sensitivity.

Clones were read by immunoSEQ multiplex PCR, and TCRdb kept only the in-frame ones, dropping some. The data show some 160,000 clones, with 70% to 90% seen just once and just under 3% held by the top ten. This receptor was taken from a man aged 18 to 29 in good health and CMV-seronegative. Sequenced: PBMCs.

This CDR3 is CASSARKSTDTQYF. CDR3 nucleotide sequence: TGTGCCAGCAGCGCGCGTAAAAGCACAGATACGCAGTATTTT. The rearrangement links TRBV9 to TRBJ2-3, with no clear D. The germline V gene has CDR1 SGDLS and CDR2 YYNGEE. V shed 3 bases and J shed 0 bases, with 8 bases lying between them. The CDR3 covers 14 residues.